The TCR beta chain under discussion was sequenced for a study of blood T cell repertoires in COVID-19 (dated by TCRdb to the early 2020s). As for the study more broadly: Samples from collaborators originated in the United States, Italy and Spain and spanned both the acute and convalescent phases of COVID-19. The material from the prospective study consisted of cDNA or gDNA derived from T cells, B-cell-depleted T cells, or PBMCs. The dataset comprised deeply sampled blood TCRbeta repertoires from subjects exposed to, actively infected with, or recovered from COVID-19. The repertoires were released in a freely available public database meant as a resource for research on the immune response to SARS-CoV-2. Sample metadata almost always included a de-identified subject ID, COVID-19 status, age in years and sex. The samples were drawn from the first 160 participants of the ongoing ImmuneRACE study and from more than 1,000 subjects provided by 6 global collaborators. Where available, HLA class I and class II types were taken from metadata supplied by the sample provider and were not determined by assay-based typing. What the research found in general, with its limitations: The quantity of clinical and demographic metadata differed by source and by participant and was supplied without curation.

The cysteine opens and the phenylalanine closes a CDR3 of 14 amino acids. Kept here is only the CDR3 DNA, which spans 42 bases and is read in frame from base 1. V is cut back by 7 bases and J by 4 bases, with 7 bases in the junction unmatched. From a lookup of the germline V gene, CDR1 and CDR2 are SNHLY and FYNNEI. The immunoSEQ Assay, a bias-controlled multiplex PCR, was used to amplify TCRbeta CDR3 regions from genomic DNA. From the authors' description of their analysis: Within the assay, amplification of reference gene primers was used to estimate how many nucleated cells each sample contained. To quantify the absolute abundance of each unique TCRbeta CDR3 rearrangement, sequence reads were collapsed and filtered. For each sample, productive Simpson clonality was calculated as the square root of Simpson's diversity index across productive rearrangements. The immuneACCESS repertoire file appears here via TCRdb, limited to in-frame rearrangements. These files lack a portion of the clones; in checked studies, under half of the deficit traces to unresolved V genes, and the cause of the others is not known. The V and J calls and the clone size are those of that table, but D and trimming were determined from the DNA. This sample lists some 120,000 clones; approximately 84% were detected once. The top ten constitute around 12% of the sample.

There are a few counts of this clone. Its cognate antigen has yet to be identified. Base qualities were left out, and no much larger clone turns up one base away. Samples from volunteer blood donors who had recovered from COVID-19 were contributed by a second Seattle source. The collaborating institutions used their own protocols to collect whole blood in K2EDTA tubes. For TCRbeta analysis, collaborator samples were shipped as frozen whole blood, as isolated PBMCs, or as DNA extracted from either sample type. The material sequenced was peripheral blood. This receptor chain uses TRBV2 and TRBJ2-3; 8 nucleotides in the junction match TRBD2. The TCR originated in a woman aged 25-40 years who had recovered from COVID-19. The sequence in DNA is TGTGCCAGCAACACGGGAGGGTCCGCAGATACGCAGTATTTT. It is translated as CASNTGGSADTQYF. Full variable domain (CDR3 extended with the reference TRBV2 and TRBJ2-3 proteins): EPEVTQTPSHQVTQMGQEVILRCVPISNHLYFYWYRQILGQKVEFLVSFYNNEISEKSEIFDDQFSVERPDGSNFTLKIRSTKLEDSAMYFCASNTGGSADTQYFGPGTRLTVL.